This record concerns one T cell receptor beta chain sequence. Its antigen remains unidentified. No base qualities exist here, and no much larger clone lies one base off it. Clipping removes 1 base from V and 0 bases from J, with 8 as the unmatched junction base count. Sequences SGHTS (CDR1) and YDEGEE (CDR2) are obtained from the germline V gene. There are 17 amino acids in the CDR3, from cysteine to phenylalanine inclusive. Only CDR3 DNA is held: 51 bases, read in frame from base 1. These data are taken from a study of shared T cell receptors in the human thymus (dated by TCRdb to the early 2020s). With regard to the full study: The study examined how self-reactive, shared T-cell receptor alpha chains are generated in the human thymus.

Libraries were prepared through the immunoSEQ multiplex PCR assay. TCRdb retrieved this table from immuneACCESS and kept in-frame rearrangements only. Not all clones are present; in checked studies, unresolved V genes account for under half, and no reason is known for the remainder. The sample yields 700,000 or so clones; 70% to 90% were counted once. The ten largest make up over 0.008% of the sample. The sample was also linked to a second study, of human thymus T cells. The second study, in turn, reports: The donors were immunologically healthy infants in Finland who had open corrective cardiac surgery for congenital heart defects. Thymus tissue was obtained as surgical resects removed during corrective cardiac surgery. Biased V and J gene segment usage appeared to be present in both thymic and peripheral blood repertoires. The related research found that thymic TCR repertoires overlapped highly between unrelated individuals. The study described the TCR alpha and beta repertoires in under ten infant thymus samples and a few matching peripheral blood samples. The cohort included about six male and two female infants, with donor ages spanning 7 to 244 days. Thymocytes were mechanically released from the tissue and were stored as pellets of 10-30 million cells at -70 degrees C. Genomic DNA was extracted from frozen cell pellets with a QIAsymphony instrument. Using the immunoSEQ multiplex PCR assay, the TCRB and TCRAD loci were amplified from a standardized quantity of quality-controlled genomic DNA. Amplicons spanned the V(D)J region at a length sufficient to cover the CDR3 and identify V and J genes. The amplicons were sequenced on an Illumina platform via the commercial immunoSEQ service. Primer bias and sequencing errors were corrected as previously described, and TCRAD and TCRB were defined on the basis of the IMGT database. The repertoires were analysed using immunoSEQ Analyzer 3.0 and VDJTools for basic statistics, V/J segment usage, diversity estimates, rarefaction and pairwise overlap. To estimate diversity, the Chao1, ChaoE, Efron-Thisted, Shannon and inverse Simpson indices were applied, and diversity was also estimated on datasets down-sampled to the smallest sample. Repertoire overlap used strict matching of CDR3 nucleotide sequence, V gene and J gene, with Jaccard-based multidimensional scaling clustering. On average, thymus samples yielded around 800,000 unique TCRB clonotypes, whereas blood samples yielded approximately 90,000.

Sequenced: thymocytes. The TCR originated in a girl under three years old with a congenital heart defect. Donor details come from another sample of the same person, matched by shared clones. The rearranged segments are TRBV5-8 and TRBJ1-2; 8 bases in the middle match TRBD1. The CDR3 sequence is CASSLWPGGDPNYGYTF. The nucleotide sequence reads as follows: TGTGCCAGCAGCTTGTGGCCAGGGGGCGATCCTAACTATGGCTACACCTTC.